This T cell receptor beta chain originates from a study of STAT3 mutations in large granular lymphocyte leukemia. General observations from the study: In about 30% of the 18 patients, new TCR clonotypes emerged after therapy. At least one immunodominant TCR beta clonotype appeared in every T-cell large granular lymphocyte leukemia patient.

V lost 5 bases, J lost 7 bases, and 18 bases lay in between. Germline CDR1 is LNHDA and CDR2 is SQIVND (reference sequence). This CDR3 region has 14 residues. On this clone itself: Its specificity is not known.

Only in-frame clones appear in the TCRdb table, and some are missing; sequencing was by immunoSEQ multiplex PCR. The table records approximately 43,000 clones, 80% to 85% of them present only once. Sequencing was performed on PBMCs. The chain joins TRBV19 to TRBJ2-7; D is possibly TRBD1 (6 bases). The receptor was derived from a human donor with T large granular lymphocyte leukemia. Some clones in this sample may be carry-over from other donors' samples. The CDR3 sequence: CASSEGGDAGEQYF. CDR3 nucleotide sequence: TGTGCCAGTAGTGAAGGGGGTGACGCGGGTGAGCAGTACTTC.